The 6 T cell receptor beta chains reported below all come from one sample, sequenced in a study of OX40 agonist ivuxolimab in advanced cancers. Only in-frame clones appear in the TCRdb table, and some are missing; sequencing was by immunoSEQ multiplex PCR. This sample has 90,000 to 120,000 clones; 90% occur once, and the top ten carry approximately 0.3%. Source: CD4+ or CD8+ T cells sorted from blood, taken in a trial of the OX40 agonist ivuxolimab. These receptors came from an adult with an advanced solid tumor such as melanoma, head and neck, liver or kidney cancer.

The V call is TRBV9, the J call TRBJ2-7; D perhaps matches TRBD2 (6 bases). The CDR3 runs 13 residues. V gave up 0 bases and J gave up 6 bases, with 10 bases separating them. Germline V gene lookup returns CDR1 SGDLS and CDR2 YYNGEE. CDR3 sequence: CASSVVGGSEQYF. CDR3 DNA: TGTGCCAGCAGCGTAGTAGGAGGGTCCGAGCAGTACTTC.

The J gene is TRBJ2-3, the V gene TRBV7-2; the D gene is possibly TRBD1 (6 bases). V lost 3 bases to trimming and J lost 6 bases, with 16 bases between them. CDR3 length: 15 amino acids. CDR1 and CDR2 from the germline V gene are SGHTA and FQGNSA. CDR3 protein: CASSLGTGSGDTQYF. Written as DNA, the CDR3 is TGTGCCAGCAGCTTGGGTACAGGGTCGGGGGATACGCAGTATTTT.

V and J are TRBV19 and TRBJ2-2, with 9 bases fitting TRBD2. There are 14 residues in the CDR3. The V gene end was trimmed by 7 bases and the J gene end by 4 bases; junction bases not matched to a gene: 4. The germline CDR1 and CDR2 sequences are LNHDA and SQIVND (reference sequence). The DNA for the CDR3 is TGTGCCAGTACATATAGCGGGGGCACCGGGGAGCTGTTTTTT. Its protein is CASTYSGGTGELFF.

The genes are TRBV28 and TRBJ2-7; 7 nucleotides agree with TRBD2. The V gene end was trimmed by 3 bases and the J gene end by 2 bases; junction bases not matched to a gene: 7. CDR1 MDHEN and CDR2 SYDVKM come from the germline V gene. CDR3 length: 15 residues. The CDR3 here is CASSFGGVEAYEQYF. The CDR3 DNA sequence: TGTGCCAGCAGTTTTGGGGGGGTTGAGGCCTACGAGCAGTACTTC.

The table lists this clone with a few counts. The chain uses TRBV19 and TRBJ1-5; 12 bases line up with TRBD1. This CDR3 region has 19 residues. The germline CDR1 and CDR2 sequences are LNHDA and SQIVND (reference sequence). V lost 3 bases to trimming and J lost 6 bases; unmatched junction nucleotides: 15. CDR3 amino acids: CASSIGGWGTGGSIQPQHF. The CDR3 bases are TGTGCCAGTAGTATCGGGGGATGGGGGACAGGGGGCTCGATTCAGCCCCAGCATTTT.

The chain joins TRBV19 to TRBJ2-1, with TRBD1 as a possible D gene (5 bases). CDR1 is LNHDA, CDR2 SQIVND, per germline (reference sequence). The CDR3 sequence is 14 residues long. V was pared by 3 bases and J by 8 bases, with 14 bases between. The CDR3: CASSIPPGRDEQFF. The CDR3 DNA sequence: TGTGCCAGTAGTATCCCCCCCGGCAGGGATGAGCAGTTCTTC.